This T cell receptor beta chain was recovered during a study of human T cells and chemical hapten exposure. Across the whole study: TCR yield per sample varied, mainly due to pooled library volumes.

Time point indicated: healthy volunteer bleed at 2 weeks. From whole blood left unfractionated, total RNA was extracted. Findings and limits, study-wide: TCRs at high frequency, those above 1 in 1000, did not change with DPC sensitization.

The V gene's germline CDR1 is SGHRS and CDR2 YFSETQ. The V segment lost 5 bases and the J segment 10 bases; nucleotides outside the gene matches: 8. CDR3 length: 12 amino acids. For this clonotype: Its antigen is not identified.

It was the library that attached unique molecular identifiers to individual cDNA molecules. MiXCR was run by TCRdb on the RACE reads, yielding one entry per CDR3 protein. The sample contains 100,000 to 150,000 distinct CDR3 sequences, roughly 9% of which appear only once. This chain connects TRBV5-1 to TRBJ1-1, with 7 positions matching TRBD1. Sequencing was carried out using whole blood. The sequence came from a male donor in good health. Some clones in this sample may be carry-over from other donors' samples. The CDR3: CASSLDRVVAFF. CDR3 DNA: TGCGCCAGCAGTTTAGACAGGGTGGTAGCTTTCTTT.